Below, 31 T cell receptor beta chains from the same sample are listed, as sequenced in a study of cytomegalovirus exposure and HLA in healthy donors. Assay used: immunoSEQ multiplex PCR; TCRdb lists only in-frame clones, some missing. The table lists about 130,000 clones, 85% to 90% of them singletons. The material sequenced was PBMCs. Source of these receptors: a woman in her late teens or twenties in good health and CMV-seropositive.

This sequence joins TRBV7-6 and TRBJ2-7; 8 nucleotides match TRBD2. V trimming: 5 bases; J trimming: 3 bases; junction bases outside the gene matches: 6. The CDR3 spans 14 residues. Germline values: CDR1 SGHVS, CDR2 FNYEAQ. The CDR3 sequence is CASSQTGTSYEQYF. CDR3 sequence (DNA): TGTGCCAGCAGCCAGACCGGGACTAGCTACGAGCAGTACTTC. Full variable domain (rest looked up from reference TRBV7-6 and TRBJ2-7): GAGVSQSPRYKVTKRGQDVALRCDPISGHVSLYWYRQALGQGPEFLTYFNYEAQQDKSGLPNDRFSAERPEGSISTLTIQRTEQRDSAMYRCASSQTGTSYEQYFGPGTRLTVT.

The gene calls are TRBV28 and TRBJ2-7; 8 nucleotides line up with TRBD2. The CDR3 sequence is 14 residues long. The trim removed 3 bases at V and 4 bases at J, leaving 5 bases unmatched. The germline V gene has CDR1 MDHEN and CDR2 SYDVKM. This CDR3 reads CASSFPGGAYEQYF. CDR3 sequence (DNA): TGTGCCAGCAGTTTCCCCGGGGGGGCGTACGAGCAGTACTTC.

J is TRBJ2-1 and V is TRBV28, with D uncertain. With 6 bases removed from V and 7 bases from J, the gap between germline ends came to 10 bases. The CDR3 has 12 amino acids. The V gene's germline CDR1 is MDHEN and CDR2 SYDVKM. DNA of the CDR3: TGTGCCAGCAGCCCCTTTTATAATGAGCAGTTCTTC. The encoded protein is CASSPFYNEQFF.

The CDR3 nucleotides are TGTGCCAGCAGCGGACGAGGGGGCGACTCCTATAATTCACCCCTCCACTTT. Its translation is CASSGRGGDSYNSPLHF. The chain uses TRBV9 and TRBJ1-6; 7 nucleotides agree with TRBD1. Germline loops: CDR1 SGDLS, CDR2 YYNGEE. Germline trimming cut 3 bases from V and 0 bases from J; bases unmatched to any gene: 6. The length of the CDR3 is 17 residues. The whole variable domain, filled in from reference TRBV9 and TRBJ1-6, reads DSGVTQTPKHLITATGQRVTLRCSPRSGDLSVYWYQQSLDQGLQFLIQYYNGEERAKGNILERFSAQQFPDLHSELNLSSLELGDSALYFCASSGRGGDSYNSPLHFGNGTRLTVT.

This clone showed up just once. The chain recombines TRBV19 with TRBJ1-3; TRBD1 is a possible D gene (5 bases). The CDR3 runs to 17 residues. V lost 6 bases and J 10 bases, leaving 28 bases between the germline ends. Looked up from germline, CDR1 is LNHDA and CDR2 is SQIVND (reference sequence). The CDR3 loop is CASSPRLGPPQDRTIYF. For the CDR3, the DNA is TGTGCCAGTAGCCCCCGCCTGGGGCCCCCCCAGGACCGAACCATATATTTT.

The CDR3 is CASSGTHGGPSTGELFF. The CDR3, as DNA: TGTGCCAGCAGCGGGACCCACGGGGGGCCGAGCACCGGGGAGCTGTTTTTT. This rearrangement joins TRBV9 to TRBJ2-2, with D tentatively TRBD2 (7 bases). CDR3 length equals 17 residues. The germline V gene has CDR1 SGDLS and CDR2 YYNGEE. V lost 3 bases and J 4 bases, leaving 19 bases between the germline ends.

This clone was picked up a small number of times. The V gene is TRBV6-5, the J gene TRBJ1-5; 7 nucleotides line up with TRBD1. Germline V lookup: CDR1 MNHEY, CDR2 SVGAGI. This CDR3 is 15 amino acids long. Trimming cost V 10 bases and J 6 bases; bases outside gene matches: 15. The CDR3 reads CATDPTGANTQPQHF. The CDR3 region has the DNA TGTGCCACCGACCCCACAGGGGCTAATACTCAGCCCCAGCATTTT.

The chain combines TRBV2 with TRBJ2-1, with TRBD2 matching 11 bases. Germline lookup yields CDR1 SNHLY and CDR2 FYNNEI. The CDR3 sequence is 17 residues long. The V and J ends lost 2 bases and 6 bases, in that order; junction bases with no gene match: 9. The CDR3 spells CASSERGPSGGPNEQFF. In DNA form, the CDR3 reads TGTGCCAGCAGTGAAAGGGGCCCTAGCGGGGGGCCCAATGAGCAGTTCTTC. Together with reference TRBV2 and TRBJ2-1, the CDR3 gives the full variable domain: EPEVTQTPSHQVTQMGQEVILRCVPISNHLYFYWYRQILGQKVEFLVSFYNNEISEKSEIFDDQFSVERPDGSNFTLKIRSTKLEDSAMYFCASSERGPSGGPNEQFFGPGTRLTVL.

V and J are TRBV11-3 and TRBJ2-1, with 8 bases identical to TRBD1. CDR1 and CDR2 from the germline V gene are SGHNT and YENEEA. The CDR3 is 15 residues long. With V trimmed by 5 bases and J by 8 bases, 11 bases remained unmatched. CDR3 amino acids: CASSPDRGARDEQFF. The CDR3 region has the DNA TGTGCCAGCAGCCCTGACAGGGGCGCTCGAGATGAGCAGTTCTTC.

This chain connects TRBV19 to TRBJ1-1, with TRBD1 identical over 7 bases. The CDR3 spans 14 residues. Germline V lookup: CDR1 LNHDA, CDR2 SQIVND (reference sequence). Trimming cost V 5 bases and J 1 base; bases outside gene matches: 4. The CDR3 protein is CASSPTGTNTEAFF. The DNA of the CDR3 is TGTGCCAGTAGTCCGACAGGGACGAACACTGAAGCTTTCTTT.

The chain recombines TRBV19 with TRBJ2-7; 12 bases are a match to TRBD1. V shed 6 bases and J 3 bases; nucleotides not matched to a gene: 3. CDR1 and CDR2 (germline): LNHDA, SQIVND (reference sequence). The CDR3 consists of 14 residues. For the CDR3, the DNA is TGTGCCAGTAGCGGGACAGGGGGCAGCTACGAGCAGTACTTC. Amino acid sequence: CASSGTGGSYEQYF.

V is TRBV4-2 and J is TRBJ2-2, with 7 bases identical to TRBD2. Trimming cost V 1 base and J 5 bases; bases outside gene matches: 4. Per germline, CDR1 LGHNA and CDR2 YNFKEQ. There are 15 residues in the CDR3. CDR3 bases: TGTGCCAGCAGCCAAGCACTAGCGTTGACCGGGGAGCTGTTTTTT. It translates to CASSQALALTGELFF.

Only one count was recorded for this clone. CDR3 protein: CSVDYARGVYTF. CDR3 bases: TGCAGCGTTGATTACGCCAGGGGCGTTTACACCTTC. The rearrangement joins TRBV29-1 to TRBJ1-2; D might be TRBD1 (6 bases). The CDR3 contains 12 residues. V was clipped by 3 bases and J by 11 bases, with 16 bases between them. Germline-derived CDR1 and CDR2 are SQVTM and ANQGSEA.

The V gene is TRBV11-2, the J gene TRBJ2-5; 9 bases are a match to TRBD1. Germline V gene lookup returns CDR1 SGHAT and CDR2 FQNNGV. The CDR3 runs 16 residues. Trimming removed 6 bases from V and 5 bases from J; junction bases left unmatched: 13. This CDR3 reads CASRAAYGTGRETQYF. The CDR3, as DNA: TGTGCCAGCAGGGCAGCCTACGGGACAGGGAGGGAGACCCAGTACTTC.

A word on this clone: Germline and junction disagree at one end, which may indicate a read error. CDR3 bases: TGCGCCAGCAGTCAAGATCCAGGGGGCACCGGGGAGCTGTTTTTT. Translation: CASSQDPGGTGELFF. The chain carries TRBV4-1 and TRBJ2-2, with 7 positions matching TRBD1. Germline lookup yields CDR1 MGHRA and CDR2 YSYEKL. The CDR3 extends over 15 amino acids.

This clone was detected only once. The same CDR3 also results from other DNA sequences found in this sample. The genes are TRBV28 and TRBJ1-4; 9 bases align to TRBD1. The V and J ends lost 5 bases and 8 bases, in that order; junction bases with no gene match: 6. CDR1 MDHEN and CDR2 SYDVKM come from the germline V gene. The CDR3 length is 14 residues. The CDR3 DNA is TGTGCCAGCAGTCCGGGACAGGGTAGAGAAAAACTGTTTTTT. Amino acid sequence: CASSPGQGREKLFF.

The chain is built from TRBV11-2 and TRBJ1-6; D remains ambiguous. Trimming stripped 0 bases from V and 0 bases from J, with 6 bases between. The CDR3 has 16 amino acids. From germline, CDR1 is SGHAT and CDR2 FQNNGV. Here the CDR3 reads CASSLDGSSYNSPLHF. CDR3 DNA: TGTGCCAGCAGCTTAGATGGGAGCTCCTATAATTCACCCCTCCACTTT.

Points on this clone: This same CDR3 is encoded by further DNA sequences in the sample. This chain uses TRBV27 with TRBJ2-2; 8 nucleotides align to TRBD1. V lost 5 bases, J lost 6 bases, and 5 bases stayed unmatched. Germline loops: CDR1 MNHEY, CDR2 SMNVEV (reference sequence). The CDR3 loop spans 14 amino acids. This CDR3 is CASSLGQGAGELFF. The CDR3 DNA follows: TGTGCCAGCAGTCTAGGACAGGGCGCCGGGGAGCTGTTTTTT.

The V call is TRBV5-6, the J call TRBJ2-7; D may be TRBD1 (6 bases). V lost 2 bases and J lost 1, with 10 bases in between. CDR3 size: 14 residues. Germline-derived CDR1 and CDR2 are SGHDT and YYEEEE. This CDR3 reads CASSFGTPSYEQYF. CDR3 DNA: TGTGCCAGCAGCTTCGGGACACCATCCTACGAGCAGTACTTC.

DNA of the CDR3: TGTGCCAGCAGCTCGCCACAGGGGGCGTCAAATGAGCAGTTCTTC. It specifies CASSSPQGASNEQFF. The rearrangement joins TRBV7-2 to TRBJ2-1, with TRBD1 matching over 9 bases. Germline V gene lookup returns CDR1 SGHTA and CDR2 FQGNSA. The CDR3 loop spans 15 amino acids. The V and J ends lost 4 bases and 7 bases, in that order; junction bases with no gene match: 8.

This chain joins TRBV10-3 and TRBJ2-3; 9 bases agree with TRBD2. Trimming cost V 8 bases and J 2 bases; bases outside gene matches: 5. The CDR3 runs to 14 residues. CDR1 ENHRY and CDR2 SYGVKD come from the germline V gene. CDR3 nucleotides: TGTGCCATCGCGGGGGGGCGCAACACAGATACGCAGTATTTT. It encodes CAIAGGRNTDTQYF.

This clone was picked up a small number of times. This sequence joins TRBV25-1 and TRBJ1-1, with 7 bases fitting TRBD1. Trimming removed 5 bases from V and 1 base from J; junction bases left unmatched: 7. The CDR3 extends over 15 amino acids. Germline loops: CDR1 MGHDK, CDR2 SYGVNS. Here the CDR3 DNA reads TGTGCCAGCAGTAAACCCGGGACAGCGAACACTGAAGCTTTCTTT. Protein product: CASSKPGTANTEAFF.

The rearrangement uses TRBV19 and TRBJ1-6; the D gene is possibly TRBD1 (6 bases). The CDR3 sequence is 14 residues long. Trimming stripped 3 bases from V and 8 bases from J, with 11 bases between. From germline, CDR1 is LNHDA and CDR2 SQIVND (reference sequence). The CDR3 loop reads CASSITGQYSPLHF. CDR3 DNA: TGTGCCAGTAGTATCACAGGGCAGTATTCACCCCTCCACTTT.

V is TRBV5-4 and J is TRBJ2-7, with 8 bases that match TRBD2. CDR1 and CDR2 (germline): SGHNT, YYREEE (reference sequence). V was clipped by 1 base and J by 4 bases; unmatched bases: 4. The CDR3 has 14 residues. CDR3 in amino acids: CASSLREGTYEQYF. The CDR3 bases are TGTGCCAGCAGCTTGCGGGAGGGAACGTACGAGCAGTACTTC.

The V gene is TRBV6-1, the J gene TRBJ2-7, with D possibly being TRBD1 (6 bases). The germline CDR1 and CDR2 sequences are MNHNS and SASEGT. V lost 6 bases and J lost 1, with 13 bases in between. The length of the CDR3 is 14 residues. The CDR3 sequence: CASSRNRVSYEQYF. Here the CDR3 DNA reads TGTGCCAGCAGCCGAAACAGGGTTTCCTACGAGCAGTACTTC.

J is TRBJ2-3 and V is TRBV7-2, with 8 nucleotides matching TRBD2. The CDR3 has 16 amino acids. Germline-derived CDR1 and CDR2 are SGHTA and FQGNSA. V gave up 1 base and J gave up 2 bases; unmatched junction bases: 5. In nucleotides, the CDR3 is TGTGCCAGCAGCTTAGTTAGCGGGGATTCCACAGATACGCAGTATTTT. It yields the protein CASSLVSGDSTDTQYF.

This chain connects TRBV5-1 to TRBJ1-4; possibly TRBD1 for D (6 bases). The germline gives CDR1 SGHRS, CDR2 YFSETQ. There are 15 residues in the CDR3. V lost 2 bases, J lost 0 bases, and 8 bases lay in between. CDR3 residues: CASSFTGTTNEKLFF. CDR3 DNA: TGCGCCAGCAGCTTCACAGGGACAACTAATGAAAAACTGTTTTTT.

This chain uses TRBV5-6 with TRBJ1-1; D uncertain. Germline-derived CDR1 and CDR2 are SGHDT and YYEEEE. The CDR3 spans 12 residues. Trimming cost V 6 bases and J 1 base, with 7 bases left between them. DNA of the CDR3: TGTGCCAGCACATCAGGGAACACTGAAGCTTTCTTT. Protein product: CASTSGNTEAFF.

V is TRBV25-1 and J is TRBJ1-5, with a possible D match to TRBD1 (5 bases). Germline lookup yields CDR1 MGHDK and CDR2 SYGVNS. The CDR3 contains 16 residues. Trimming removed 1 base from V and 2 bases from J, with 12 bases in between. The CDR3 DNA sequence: TGTGCCAGCAGTGAATGGGGCAGGGAAGGCAATCAGCCCCAGCATTTT. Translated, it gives CASSEWGREGNQPQHF.

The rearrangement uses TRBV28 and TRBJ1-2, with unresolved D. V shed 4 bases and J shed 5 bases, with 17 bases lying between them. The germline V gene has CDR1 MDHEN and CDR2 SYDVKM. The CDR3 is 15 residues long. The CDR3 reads CASSSPSQRSYGYTF. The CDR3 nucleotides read TGTGCCAGCAGTTCCCCCTCCCAGAGGAGTTATGGCTACACCTTC.

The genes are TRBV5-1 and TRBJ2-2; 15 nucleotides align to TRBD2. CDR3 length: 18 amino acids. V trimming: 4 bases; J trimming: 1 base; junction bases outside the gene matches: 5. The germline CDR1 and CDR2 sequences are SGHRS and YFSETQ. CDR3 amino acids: CASSLGLAGGQNTGELFF. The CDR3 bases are TGCGCCAGCAGCCTGGGACTAGCGGGGGGCCAGAACACCGGGGAGCTGTTTTTT.